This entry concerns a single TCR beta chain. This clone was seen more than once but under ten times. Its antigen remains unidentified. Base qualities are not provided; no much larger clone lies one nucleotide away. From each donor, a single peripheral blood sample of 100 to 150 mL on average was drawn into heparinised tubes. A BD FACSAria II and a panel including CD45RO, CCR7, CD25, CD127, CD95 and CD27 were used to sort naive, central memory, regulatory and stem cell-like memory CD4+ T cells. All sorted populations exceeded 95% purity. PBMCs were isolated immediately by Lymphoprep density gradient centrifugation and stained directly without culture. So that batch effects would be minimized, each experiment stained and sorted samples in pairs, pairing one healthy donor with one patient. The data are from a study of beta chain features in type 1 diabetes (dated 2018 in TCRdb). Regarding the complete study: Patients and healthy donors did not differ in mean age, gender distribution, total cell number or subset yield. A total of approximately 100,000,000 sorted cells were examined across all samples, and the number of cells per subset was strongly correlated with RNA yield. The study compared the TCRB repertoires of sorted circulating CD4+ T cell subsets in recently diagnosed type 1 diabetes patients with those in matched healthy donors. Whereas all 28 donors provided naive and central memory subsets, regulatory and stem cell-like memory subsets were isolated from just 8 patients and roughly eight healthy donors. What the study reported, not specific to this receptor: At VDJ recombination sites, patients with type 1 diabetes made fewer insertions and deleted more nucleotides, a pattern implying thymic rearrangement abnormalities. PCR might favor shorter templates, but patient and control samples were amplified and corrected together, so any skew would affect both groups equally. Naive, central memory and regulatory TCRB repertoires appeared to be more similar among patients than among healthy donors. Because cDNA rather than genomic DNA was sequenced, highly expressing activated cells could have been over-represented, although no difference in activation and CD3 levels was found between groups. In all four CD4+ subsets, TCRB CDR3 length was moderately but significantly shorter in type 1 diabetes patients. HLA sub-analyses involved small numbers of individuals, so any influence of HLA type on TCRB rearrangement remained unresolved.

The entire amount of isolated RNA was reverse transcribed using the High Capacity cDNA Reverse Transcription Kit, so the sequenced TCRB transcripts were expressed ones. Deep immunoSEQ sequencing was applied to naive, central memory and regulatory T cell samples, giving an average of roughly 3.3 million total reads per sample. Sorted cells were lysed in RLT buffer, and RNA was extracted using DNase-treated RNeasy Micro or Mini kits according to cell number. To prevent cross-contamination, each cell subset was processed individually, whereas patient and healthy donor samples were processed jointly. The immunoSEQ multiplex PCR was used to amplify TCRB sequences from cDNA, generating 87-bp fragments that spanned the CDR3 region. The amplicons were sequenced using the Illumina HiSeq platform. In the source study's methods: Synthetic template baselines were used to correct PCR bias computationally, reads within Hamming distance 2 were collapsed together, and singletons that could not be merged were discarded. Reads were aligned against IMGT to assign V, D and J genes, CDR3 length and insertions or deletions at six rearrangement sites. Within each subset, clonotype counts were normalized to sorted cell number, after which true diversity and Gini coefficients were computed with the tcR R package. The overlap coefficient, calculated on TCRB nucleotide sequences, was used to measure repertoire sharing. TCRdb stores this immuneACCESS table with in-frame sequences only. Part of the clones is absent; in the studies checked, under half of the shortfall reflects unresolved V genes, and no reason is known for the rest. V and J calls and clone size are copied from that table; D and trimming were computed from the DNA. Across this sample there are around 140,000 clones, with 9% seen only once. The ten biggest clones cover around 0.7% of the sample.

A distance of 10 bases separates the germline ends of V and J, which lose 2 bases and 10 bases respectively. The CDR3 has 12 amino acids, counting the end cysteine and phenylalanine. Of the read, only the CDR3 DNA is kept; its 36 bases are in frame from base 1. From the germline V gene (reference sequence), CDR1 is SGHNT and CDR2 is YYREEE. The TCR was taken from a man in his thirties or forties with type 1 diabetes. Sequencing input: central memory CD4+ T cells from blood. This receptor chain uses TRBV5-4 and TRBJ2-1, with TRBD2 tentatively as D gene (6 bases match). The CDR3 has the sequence CASSFDRGEQFF. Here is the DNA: TGTGCCAGCAGCTTCGACCGGGGGGAGCAGTTCTTC.